This T cell receptor (beta chain) was identified during a study of T cells in localized non-small cell lung cancer. Clones were sequenced by immunoSEQ multiplex PCR, and TCRdb holds only the in-frame ones, with some missing. The table includes tens of thousands of clones, around 86% detected once. Whole-study results and caveats: Detection in adjacent lung was observed for a median roughly 55 of the top 100 tumor clones.

Germline V gene data show CDR1 as SGHTA and CDR2 as FQGNSA. The CDR3 length is 15 residues. Trimming removed 8 bases at V and 0 bases at J, with 11 bases between. Comments on this clone: Its antigen is unidentified.

V and J are TRBV7-2 and TRBJ1-6; the D gene is possibly TRBD1 (5 bases). Specimen: peripheral blood, collected before any cancer treatment. The TCR comes from a male donor aged 60 or over with stage III lung adenocarcinoma. The CDR3 reads CASGGRSSYNSPLHF. The CDR3 DNA is TGTGCCAGCGGGGGGAGGAGCTCCTATAATTCACCCCTCCACTTT.